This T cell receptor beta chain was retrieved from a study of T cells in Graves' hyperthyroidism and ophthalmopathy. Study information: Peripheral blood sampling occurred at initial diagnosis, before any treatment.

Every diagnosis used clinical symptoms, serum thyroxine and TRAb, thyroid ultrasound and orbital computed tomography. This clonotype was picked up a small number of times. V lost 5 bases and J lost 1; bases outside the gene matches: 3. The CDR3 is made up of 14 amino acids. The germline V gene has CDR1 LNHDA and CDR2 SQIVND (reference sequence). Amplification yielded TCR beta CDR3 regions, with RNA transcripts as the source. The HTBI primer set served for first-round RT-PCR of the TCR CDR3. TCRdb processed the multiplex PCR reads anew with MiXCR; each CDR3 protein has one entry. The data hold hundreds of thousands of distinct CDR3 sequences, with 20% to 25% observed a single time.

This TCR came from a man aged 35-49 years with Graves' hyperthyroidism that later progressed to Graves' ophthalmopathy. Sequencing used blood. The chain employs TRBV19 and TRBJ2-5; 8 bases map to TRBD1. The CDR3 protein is CASSQDRAQETQYF. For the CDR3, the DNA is TGTGCCAGTAGTCAGGACAGGGCCCAAGAGACCCAGTACTTC.